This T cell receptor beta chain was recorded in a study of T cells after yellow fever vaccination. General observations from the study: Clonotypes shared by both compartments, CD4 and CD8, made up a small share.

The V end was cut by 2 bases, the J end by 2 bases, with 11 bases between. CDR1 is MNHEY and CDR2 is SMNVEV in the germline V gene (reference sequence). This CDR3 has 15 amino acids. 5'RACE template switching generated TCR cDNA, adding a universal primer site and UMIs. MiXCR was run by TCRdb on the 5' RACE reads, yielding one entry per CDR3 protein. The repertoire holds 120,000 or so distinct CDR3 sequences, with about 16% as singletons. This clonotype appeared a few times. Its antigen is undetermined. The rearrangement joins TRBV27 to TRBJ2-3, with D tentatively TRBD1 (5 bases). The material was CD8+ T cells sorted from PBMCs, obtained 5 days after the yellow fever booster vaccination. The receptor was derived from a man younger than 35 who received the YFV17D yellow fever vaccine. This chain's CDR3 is CASSLEGAYTDTQYF. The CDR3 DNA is TGTGCCAGCAGTTTAGAAGGGGCGTACACAGATACGCAGTATTTT.